This TCR beta chain was found in a study of blood T cells in healthy people across ages. A sample-barcoded 5' primer and a J-beta primer mix were used in a second PCR of roughly 7 to 11 cycles. Researchers report that each sample yielded at least 2.5 million CDR3-containing paired-end reads. TCRdb passed the 5' RACE reads through MiXCR, listing each CDR3 protein once. The sample consists of approximately 1,000,000 distinct CDR3 sequences, around two fifths of them appearing once. Details on this clonotype: What it recognizes is unknown.

Regarding the study as a whole: Long-lived and aged donors differed, with more naive CD4+ cells and higher diversity in the long-lived.

V gave up 4 bases and J gave up 7 bases; unmatched junction bases: 7. The CDR3 extends over 14 amino acids. Germline V lookup: CDR1 LGHNA, CDR2 YSLEER. This sequence originates from a man younger than 35 in good health. The V gene is TRBV4-3, the J gene TRBJ1-2, with 9 nucleotides matching TRBD1. Sequencing used blood. This chain's CDR3 is CASSLNRDRVGYTF. The CDR3 DNA follows: TGCGCCAGCAGCCTAAACCGGGACAGGGTTGGCTACACCTTC.